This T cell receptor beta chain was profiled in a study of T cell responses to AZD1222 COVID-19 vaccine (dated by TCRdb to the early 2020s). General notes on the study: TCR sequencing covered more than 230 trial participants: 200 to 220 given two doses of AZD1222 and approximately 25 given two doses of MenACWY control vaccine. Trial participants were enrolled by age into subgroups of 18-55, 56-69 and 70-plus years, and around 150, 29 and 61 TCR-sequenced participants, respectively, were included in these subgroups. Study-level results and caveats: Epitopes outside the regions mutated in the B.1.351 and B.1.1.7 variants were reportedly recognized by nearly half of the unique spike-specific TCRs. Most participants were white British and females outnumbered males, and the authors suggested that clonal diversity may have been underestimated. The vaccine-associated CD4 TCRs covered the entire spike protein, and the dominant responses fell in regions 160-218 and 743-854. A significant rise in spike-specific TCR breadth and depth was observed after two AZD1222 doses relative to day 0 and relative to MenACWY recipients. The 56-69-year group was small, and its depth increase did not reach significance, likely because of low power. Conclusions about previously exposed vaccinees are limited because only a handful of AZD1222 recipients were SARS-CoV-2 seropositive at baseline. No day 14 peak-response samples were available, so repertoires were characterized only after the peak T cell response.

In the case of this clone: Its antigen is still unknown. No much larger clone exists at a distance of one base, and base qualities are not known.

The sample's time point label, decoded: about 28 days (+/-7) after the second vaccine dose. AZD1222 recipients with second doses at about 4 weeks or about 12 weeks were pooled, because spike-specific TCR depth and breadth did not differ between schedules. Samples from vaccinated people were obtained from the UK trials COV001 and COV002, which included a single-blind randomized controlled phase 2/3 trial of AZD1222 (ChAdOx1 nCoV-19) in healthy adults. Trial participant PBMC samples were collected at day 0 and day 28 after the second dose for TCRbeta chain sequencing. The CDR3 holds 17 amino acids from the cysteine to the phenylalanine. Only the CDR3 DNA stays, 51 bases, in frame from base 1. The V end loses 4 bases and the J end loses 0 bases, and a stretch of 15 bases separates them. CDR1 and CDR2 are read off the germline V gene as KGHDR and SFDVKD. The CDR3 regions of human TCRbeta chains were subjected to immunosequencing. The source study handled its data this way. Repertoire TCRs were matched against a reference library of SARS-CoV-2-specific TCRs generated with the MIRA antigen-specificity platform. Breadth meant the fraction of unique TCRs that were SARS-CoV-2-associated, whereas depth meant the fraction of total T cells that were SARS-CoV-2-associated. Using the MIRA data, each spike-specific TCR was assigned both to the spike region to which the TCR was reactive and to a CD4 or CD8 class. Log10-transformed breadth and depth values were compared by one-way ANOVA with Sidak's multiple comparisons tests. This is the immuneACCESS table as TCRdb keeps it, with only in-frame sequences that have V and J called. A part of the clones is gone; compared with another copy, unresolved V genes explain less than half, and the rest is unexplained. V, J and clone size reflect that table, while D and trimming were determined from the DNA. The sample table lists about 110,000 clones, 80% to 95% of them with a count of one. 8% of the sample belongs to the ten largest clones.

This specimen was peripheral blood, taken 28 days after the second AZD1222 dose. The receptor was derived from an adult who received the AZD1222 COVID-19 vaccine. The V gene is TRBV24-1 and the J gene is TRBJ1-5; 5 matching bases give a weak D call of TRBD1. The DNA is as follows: TGTGCCACCAGTGAGCTGCAGGGTGGGCATAGCAATCAGCCCCAGCATTTT. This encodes CATSELQGGHSNQPQHF.